This T cell receptor (beta chain) was retrieved from a study of cytomegalovirus exposure and HLA in healthy donors. The donors were in the roughly 120-subject validation cohort, distinct from the roughly 600-subject first cohort. Clones were sequenced by immunoSEQ multiplex PCR, and TCRdb holds only the in-frame ones, with some missing. The sample consists of just under 75,000 clones, around 94% of them appearing once. Findings and limits, study-wide: According to the study, 160 or so TCR beta chains were cytomegalovirus-associated. In the 95 to 150 validation repertoires, a later analysis found that first-cohort TCR clusters tended to co-occur. While the bulk of TCR sequences proved rare, some public TCRs turned up in many donors.

This CDR3 comprises 16 residues. Trimming removed 7 bases from V and 1 base from J; junction bases left unmatched: 9. CDR1 and CDR2 (germline): SNHLY, FYNNEI. To note about this clone: The antigen is unknown.

The TCR comes from a woman aged 18-29 years in good health and CMV-seropositive. The V and J genes are TRBV2 and TRBJ2-5; TRBD2 matches at 10 bases. Sequencing used PBMCs. CDR3 amino acids: CASIRTSGDLQETQYF. CDR3 nucleotide sequence: TGTGCCAGCATCCGTACTAGCGGGGATCTCCAAGAGACCCAGTACTTC.